The 20 T cell receptor beta chains in this list originate from one sample, sequenced in a study of regulatory T cells in long-lasting Graves disease (dated by TCRdb to about 2021). The method behind the library was multiplex PCR. The sequencing machine was an Illumina HiSeq 4000. To build TCR beta libraries, CDR3 regions were amplified by Arm-PCR using iRepertoire HTBI primers. The public reads were reprocessed in TCRdb via fastp at Q25 and MiXCR, keeping in-frame beta chains. Entries are consolidated by CDR3 protein sequence, retaining the most common genes and DNA. This sample is represented by about 240,000 distinct CDR3 sequences; around 20% of them were singletons. Together, the top ten hold approximately 14% of the sample. The intended sense of this specimen's time point label: newly diagnosed GD, antithyroid drugs for less than 3 months. For both TCR sequencing and RNA sequencing, RNA was extracted from PBMCs in TRIzol.

The source material was peripheral blood mononuclear cells (PBMCs), sampled at new diagnosis, from a patient treated with antithyroid drugs. These receptors were collected from a female donor with Graves disease.

This clonotype was detected ten times or more. V gene TRBV29-1 combines with J gene TRBJ2-1; 10 bases line up with TRBD2. Trimming cost V 5 bases and J 2 bases; bases outside gene matches: 15. The CDR3 spans 18 residues. Germline V gives CDR1 SQVTM, CDR2 ANQGSEA. This CDR3 is CSVLGASGRRSTYNEQFF. The CDR3 DNA reads as TGCAGCGTTCTTGGGGCTAGCGGGAGACGATCGACCTACAATGAGCAGTTCTTC.

This clonotype was seen many times. This chain links TRBV27 with TRBJ2-1, with D possibly being TRBD1 (5 bases). Germline-derived CDR1 and CDR2 are MNHEY and SMNVEV (reference sequence). This CDR3 has 17 residues. V lost 3 bases and J lost 0, with 15 bases in between. The CDR3 coding sequence is TGTGCCAGCAGTTTGAATTCCGCCAGGGCCTCCTACAATGAGCAGTTCTTC. Its translation is CASSLNSARASYNEQFF.

In this sample, this clonotype turned up many times. V usage is TRBV11-3 and J usage is TRBJ2-1, with 7 nucleotides matching TRBD1. The germline V gene encodes CDR1 SGHNT and CDR2 YENEEA. V lost 4 bases and J lost 7; bases outside the gene matches: 4. CDR3 length: 13 amino acids. The chain's CDR3 is CASSWTGANEQFF. CDR3 coding DNA: TGTGCCAGCAGCTGGACAGGTGCGAATGAGCAGTTCTTC.

V is TRBV4-1 and J is TRBJ2-5, with TRBD2 as a possible D gene (6 bases). The CDR3 spans 21 residues. CDR1 is MGHRA and CDR2 is YSYEKL in the germline V gene. Deletions cut 2 bases from V and 0 bases from J, with 28 bases between. The CDR3 DNA sequence: TGCGCCAGCAGCCAATGGCCCCCGGACTACATTTTAGCCGAAGACCAAGAGACCCAGTACTTC. Its protein is CASSQWPPDYILAEDQETQYF.

This clonotype has ten or more counts. The rearrangement links TRBV12-3 or TRBV12-4 to TRBJ2-3; 9 positions agree with TRBD2. The CDR3 spans 14 residues. J lost 3 bases, V lost 3 bases, and 1 base had no gene match. CDR3 amino acids: CASSLTSGTDTQYF. The CDR3, as DNA: TGTGCCAGCAGTTTGACTAGCGGAACAGATACGCAGTATTTT.

In its sample, this clonotype was seen a few times. DNA of the CDR3: TGTGCCAGCAGTTTGGCCGGGGCGGACGATAATGAAAAACTGTTTTTT. Encoded protein: CASSLAGADDNEKLFF. J is TRBJ1-4 and V is TRBV28; possibly TRBD1 for D (5 bases). Per germline, CDR1 MDHEN and CDR2 SYDVKM. This CDR3 spans 16 amino acids. With 3 bases removed from V and 4 bases from J, the gap between germline ends came to 15 bases.

This clonotype was observed many times. This chain links TRBV6-2 or TRBV6-3 with TRBJ1-4, with D perhaps matching TRBD1 (5 bases). Trimming shortened V by 10 bases and J by 0 bases, and 12 bases separated the two germline ends. CDR1 is MNHEY and CDR2 is SVGEGT in the germline V gene. This CDR3 is 14 amino acids long. The CDR3 DNA reads as TGTGCCACCACCAGGGTTGCAACTAATGAAAAACTGTTTTTT. This codes for CATTRVATNEKLFF.

This clonotype came up a few times. The chain uses TRBV7-6 and TRBJ2-2; tentative D call: TRBD1 (6 bases). Trimming removed 7 bases at V and 5 bases at J, with 14 bases between. The length of the CDR3 is 14 residues. Germline V gives CDR1 SGHVS, CDR2 FNYEAQ. The CDR3 protein is CASNPTGNTGELFF. The CDR3 bases are TGTGCCAGCAACCCCACAGGGAATACCGGGGAGCTGTTTTTT.

Comments on this clonotype: A read error is the likely source, as a far larger clone sits one nucleotide away. This chain uses TRBV7-2 with TRBJ2-5; 14 positions match TRBD2. CDR1 is SGHTA and CDR2 is FQGNSA in the germline V gene. The CDR3 extends over 18 amino acids. This CDR3 is CASSQDGGLAGGQENQYF. The CDR3, as DNA: TGCGCCAGCAGCCAAGATGGCGGACTAGCGGGGGGCCAAGAGAACCAGTACTTC.

This clonotype has just a few counts. Given a much more abundant clone one base away, this may be a read error. This chain links TRBV7-2 with TRBJ2-7; no reliable D call. Germline CDR1 reads SGHTA; CDR2 reads FQGNSA. The CDR3 loop spans 13 amino acids. The CDR3 loop is CASSPRLPHERYF. The CDR3, as DNA: TGTGCCAGCAGCCCCCGACTGCCCCACGAGCGGTACTTC.

This clonotype was seen many times. DNA of the CDR3: TGTGCCAGCAGTGAAGGACAGGGAAACACTGAAGCTTTCTTT. Amino acids: CASSEGQGNTEAFF. The V and J genes are TRBV6-1 and TRBJ1-1; 7 bases line up with TRBD1. Unmatched junction bases numbered 1, after V lost 1 base and J lost 2 bases. The CDR3 sequence is 14 residues long. The germline CDR1 and CDR2 sequences are MNHNS and SASEGT.

This clonotype was observed at least ten times. The rearrangement joins TRBV20-1 to TRBJ2-3, with TRBD2 identical over 9 bases. This CDR3 contains 15 residues. CDR1 and CDR2 from the germline V gene are DFQATT and SNEGSKA (reference sequence). Losses at the gene ends were 3 bases for V and 3 bases for J; bases not matched to a gene: 7. The CDR3 reads CSARLAGRGTDTQYF. DNA of the CDR3: TGCAGTGCTAGGCTAGCGGGAAGAGGGACAGATACGCAGTATTTT.

There are many counts of this clonotype. The chain is built from TRBV5-4 and TRBJ2-1, with 15 bases matching TRBD2. The CDR3 is 18 residues long. Losses at the gene ends were 3 bases for V and 6 bases for J; bases not matched to a gene: 10. Germline loops: CDR1 SGHNT, CDR2 YYREEE (reference sequence). The CDR3 spells CASSSGLAGGGIFNEQFF. The CDR3, as DNA: TGTGCCAGCAGCTCGGGACTAGCGGGGGGCGGGATCTTCAATGAGCAGTTCTTC.

This clonotype was seen ten or more times. The CDR3 DNA reads TGTGCCAGCAGCTTAGGCAGGGGGACTGAGCAGTTCTTC. Its translation: CASSLGRGTEQFF. The chain couples TRBV11-2 to TRBJ2-1; 7 positions agree with TRBD1. The ends lost 1 base at V and 9 bases at J; junction bases unmatched: 3. The CDR3 spans 13 residues. CDR1 is SGHAT, CDR2 FQNNGV, per germline.

A note on this clonotype: Its ends do not fully match the called genes, so a read error is possible. The V gene is TRBV30, the J gene TRBJ2-1; TRBD2 matches at 8 bases. The CDR3 covers 17 residues. The germline CDR1 and CDR2 sequences are GTSNPN and SVGIG (reference sequence). This CDR3 reads CAWALGLAGNSYSEQFF. The CDR3 DNA follows: TGTGCCTGGGCGCTAGGACTAGCAGGTAACTCATACAGTGAGCAGTTCTTC.

The chain has TRBV19 and TRBJ2-1; D call uncertain. The V end was cut by 6 bases, the J end by 0 bases, with 3 bases between. The germline CDR1 and CDR2 sequences are LNHDA and SQIVND (reference sequence). The CDR3 totals 12 residues. DNA of the CDR3: TGTGCCAGTAGGAGCTCCTACAATGAGCAGTTCTTC. Its translation is CASRSSYNEQFF.

This clonotype was detected ten times or more. The V and J genes are TRBV3-1 and TRBJ2-1; D gene ambiguous. CDR1 is LGHDT and CDR2 is YNNKEL in the germline V gene (reference sequence). The V gene lost 2 bases and the J gene lost 7 bases, with 12 bases spanning the gap. The CDR3 totals 14 residues. CDR3 protein: CASSQRQAENEQFF. CDR3 sequence (DNA): TGTGCCAGCAGCCAAAGGCAGGCGGAAAATGAGCAGTTCTTC.

This clonotype was seen a single time. A much larger clone lies a single base off, so this may be a read error. The CDR3 DNA sequence: TGTGCCAGCAGTGGCGGCGGGGGGGGAGGCGATGAGCAGTTCTTC. This translates into CASSGGGGGGDEQFF. This chain links TRBV6-2 or TRBV6-3 with TRBJ2-1, with 9 bases that match TRBD2. Germline V CDR1 and CDR2: MNHEY, SVGEGT. This CDR3 spans 15 amino acids. The V gene end was trimmed by 5 bases and the J gene end by 8 bases; junction bases not matched to a gene: 10.

This clonotype has only a few counts. The genes are TRBV4-1 and TRBJ2-1; 9 positions match TRBD1. Germline CDR1 is MGHRA and CDR2 is YSYEKL. CDR3 length equals 17 residues. Trimming cost V 1 base and J 7 bases; bases outside gene matches: 11. The CDR3 here is CASSQGTGVRSRNEQFF. The CDR3 DNA reads TGCGCCAGCAGCCAAGGGACAGGGGTCCGGTCTCGGAATGAGCAGTTCTTC.

This clonotype was seen at least ten times. The gene calls are TRBV18 and TRBJ2-4, with D unclear. V was clipped by 3 bases and J by 6 bases, with 12 bases between them. CDR1 is KGHSH, CDR2 LQKENI, per germline. The CDR3 runs to 14 residues. CDR3 coding DNA: TGTGCCAGCTCACCTCCAAGACAAGTAAACATTCAGTACTTC. Residues: CASSPPRQVNIQYF.